This TCR beta chain was retrieved from a study of shared clonotypes between healthy human individuals. Study outcomes and limitations: Among donors, sharing of clonotypes was expected to be affected by sequencing depth.

For genomic DNA, unsorted samples relied on tens of millions of PBMCs. Trimming pared 5 bases from V and 2 bases from J, leaving 13 bases between. Germline V CDR1 and CDR2: MDHEN, SYDVKM. The CDR3 loop spans 14 amino acids. A note on this clone: Its antigen is as yet unknown.

Unsorted PBMC DNA was sequenced on ten immunoSEQ deep assay plates. In the original processing: ImmunoSEQ gave junction-only sequences without quality scores, so filtering differed. Assay: immunoSEQ multiplex PCR; the TCRdb copy retains only in-frame clones and omits some. From that table come the V and J calls and clone size; the DNA was used to work out D and trimming. The table lists some 500,000 clones, around 79% of them singletons. V usage is TRBV28 and J usage is TRBJ2-7, with a possible D match to TRBD2 (6 bases). Material for sequencing was PBMCs. The TCR sequence derives from a woman between 35 and 50 years old in good health. Some clones in this sample may be carry-over from other donors' samples. The CDR3 spells CASSTPGLTYEQYF. For the CDR3, the DNA is TGTGCCAGCAGTACACCGGGACTGACCTACGAGCAGTACTTC.